A selection of T cell receptor beta chains follows, all from one sample in a study of Ad26.COV2.S vaccination and SARS-CoV-2 variants. Data came from immunoSEQ multiplex PCR; TCRdb stores just in-frame clones and leaves some out. The sample shows some 520,000 clones, roughly nine tenths of them seen only once. Sequences were derived from peripheral blood, sampled in a trial of Ad26.COV2.S vaccine versus placebo. The receptor set was obtained from a person between 18 and 65 years old who received the Ad26.COV2.S COVID-19 vaccine or a placebo. The CDR3 runs from the conserved cysteine through the conserved F or W. The order of the fields is J gene, clone size, D gene, V gene, CDR3 DNA, CDR3 protein. D genes are given only for firm matches. Size is stated for part of the rows, as once, few or many counts, or as a class when the clone is expanded.

j_call: TRBJ1-3; clone_size: .; d_call: .; v_call: TRBV6-4; cdr3_nt: TGTGCCAGACACAGGGCGATTTGGTCTGGAAACACCATATATTTT; cdr3_aa: CARHRAIWSGNTIYF
j_call: TRBJ2-7; clone_size: once; d_call: .; v_call: TRBV24-1; cdr3_nt: TGTGCCACCAGCGCAGGACCGGACGAGCAGTACTTC; cdr3_aa: CATSAGPDEQYF
j_call: TRBJ2-3; clone_size: once; d_call: TRBD2; v_call: TRBV5-1; cdr3_nt: TGCGCCAGCAGCTGGGGGGGTCAGAGCACAGATACGCAGTATTTT; cdr3_aa: CASSWGGQSTDTQYF
j_call: TRBJ2-6; clone_size: .; d_call: TRBD1; v_call: TRBV5-1; cdr3_nt: TGCGCCAGCAGCTCATGGGGGACAGGGACTGGGGCCAACGTCCTGACTTTC; cdr3_aa: CASSSWGTGTGANVLTF
j_call: TRBJ1-2; clone_size: .; d_call: TRBD1; v_call: TRBV5-1; cdr3_nt: TGCGCCAGCAGCTGGGGACAGGACAACTATGGCTACACCTTC; cdr3_aa: CASSWGQDNYGYTF
j_call: TRBJ2-1; clone_size: .; d_call: .; v_call: TRBV7-2; cdr3_nt: TGTGCCAGCAGCTTAGCGCTACGTGTTGATCAGTTCTTC; cdr3_aa: CASSLALRVDQFF
j_call: TRBJ1-2; clone_size: .; d_call: .; v_call: TRBV4-3; cdr3_nt: TGCGCCAGCAGCCAATTCGCGGGGGCTTCTAACTATGGCTACACCTTC; cdr3_aa: CASSQFAGASNYGYTF
j_call: TRBJ2-5; clone_size: .; d_call: .; v_call: TRBV7-8; cdr3_nt: TGTGCCAGCAGCTTAGGTGGGCTGGAGACCCAGTACTTC; cdr3_aa: CASSLGGLETQYF
j_call: TRBJ2-2; clone_size: .; d_call: .; v_call: TRBV5-6; cdr3_nt: TGTGCCAGCAGCTTGCTGCGCGGGGTACGCACCGGGGAGCTGTTTTTT; cdr3_aa: CASSLLRGVRTGELFF
j_call: TRBJ2-2; clone_size: .; d_call: .; v_call: TRBV6-2/TRBV6-3; cdr3_nt: TGTGCCAGCAGTGTGCCCACCCGGGCCGGGGAGCTGTTTTTT; cdr3_aa: CASSVPTRAGELFF
j_call: TRBJ2-1; clone_size: once; d_call: .; v_call: TRBV9; cdr3_nt: TGTGCCAGCAACCCCCTGCCCACTCAACTCAATGAGCAGTTCTTC; cdr3_aa: CASNPLPTQLNEQFF
j_call: TRBJ2-2; clone_size: .; d_call: .; v_call: TRBV6-5; cdr3_nt: TGTGCCAGCAGTCCCCTCTGGCTAAACACCGGGGAGCTGTTTTTT; cdr3_aa: CASSPLWLNTGELFF
j_call: TRBJ1-5; clone_size: .; d_call: TRBD1; v_call: TRBV19; cdr3_nt: TGTGCCAGTGGCGGGACAGGGTTCCCTTTGGGGCCCCAGCATTTT; cdr3_aa: CASGGTGFPLGPQHF
j_call: TRBJ2-2; clone_size: once; d_call: .; v_call: TRBV9; cdr3_nt: TGTGCCAGCAGCCCGGGGACCGGGGAGCTGTTTTTT; cdr3_aa: CASSPGTGELFF
j_call: TRBJ2-7; clone_size: once; d_call: .; v_call: TRBV10-3; cdr3_nt: TGTGCCATCAGTGAGAGGGACGAGCAGTACTTC; cdr3_aa: CAISERDEQYF
j_call: TRBJ1-3; clone_size: .; d_call: TRBD1; v_call: TRBV4-1; cdr3_nt: TGCGCCAGCAGCCAAGCAGGGACAGTTGGCAACACCATATATTTT; cdr3_aa: CASSQAGTVGNTIYF
j_call: TRBJ2-1; clone_size: .; d_call: TRBD2; v_call: TRBV5-1; cdr3_nt: TGCGCCAGCAGCTTGTTCCCCCCCTCCAGCGGGAGAACATTCTCCTACAATGAGCAGTTCTTC; cdr3_aa: CASSLFPPSSGRTFSYNEQFF
j_call: TRBJ1-4; clone_size: .; d_call: .; v_call: TRBV2; cdr3_nt: TGTGCCAGCAGGGGTGGAACTAATGAAAAACTGTTTTTT; cdr3_aa: CASRGGTNEKLFF
j_call: TRBJ2-2; clone_size: few; d_call: TRBD2; v_call: TRBV30; cdr3_nt: TGTGCCTGGACTCGCGGACTAGCGGGAGTTGCCGGGGAGCTGTTTTTT; cdr3_aa: CAWTRGLAGVAGELFF
j_call: TRBJ2-7; clone_size: .; d_call: TRBD1; v_call: TRBV28; cdr3_nt: TGTGCCAGCAGTTTATCCCCTCCGGGACAGGGTCGTGAGCAGTACTTC; cdr3_aa: CASSLSPPGQGREQYF
j_call: TRBJ2-7; clone_size: .; d_call: TRBD2; v_call: TRBV11-2; cdr3_nt: TGTGCCAGCAGTCGCGGGACTATCTCCTACGAGCAGTACTTC; cdr3_aa: CASSRGTISYEQYF
j_call: TRBJ1-5; clone_size: .; d_call: .; v_call: TRBV28; cdr3_nt: TGTGCCAGCAGTTTAGGATCGGGCAATCAGCCCCAGCATTTT; cdr3_aa: CASSLGSGNQPQHF
j_call: TRBJ1-2; clone_size: .; d_call: .; v_call: TRBV2; cdr3_nt: TGTGCCAGCAGTGGACAGTATGGCTACACCTTC; cdr3_aa: CASSGQYGYTF
j_call: TRBJ2-1; clone_size: .; d_call: TRBD2; v_call: TRBV2; cdr3_nt: TGTGCCAGCACTTTCCGGACTAGCCTTAAATCGGGCAATGAGCAGTTCTTC; cdr3_aa: CASTFRTSLKSGNEQFF
j_call: TRBJ2-7; clone_size: few; d_call: .; v_call: TRBV19; cdr3_nt: TGTGCCAGTAGTCCCCATGGGGAATTCGGCGAGCAGTACTTC; cdr3_aa: CASSPHGEFGEQYF
j_call: TRBJ2-7; clone_size: .; d_call: .; v_call: TRBV5-1; cdr3_nt: TGCGCCAGCAGCTTGGCCCCTAGGACAGTCACCCCCTCCTACGAGCAGTACTTC; cdr3_aa: CASSLAPRTVTPSYEQYF
j_call: TRBJ2-3; clone_size: .; d_call: .; v_call: TRBV10-3; cdr3_nt: TGTGCCATCAGTGAGTCGGGAAGCACAGATACGCAGTATTTT; cdr3_aa: CAISESGSTDTQYF
j_call: TRBJ2-1; clone_size: .; d_call: TRBD2; v_call: TRBV7-2; cdr3_nt: TGTGCCAGCAGCTCCGGGACTAGCGGGATCCGCTCCTACAATGAGCAGTTCTTC; cdr3_aa: CASSSGTSGIRSYNEQFF
j_call: TRBJ2-2; clone_size: .; d_call: .; v_call: TRBV6-1; cdr3_nt: TGTGCCAGCAGTGAAGGGGCCAGCCCAGGGGAGCTGTTTTTT; cdr3_aa: CASSEGASPGELFF
j_call: TRBJ1-6; clone_size: .; d_call: TRBD1; v_call: TRBV15; cdr3_nt: TGTGCCACCAGCAGAACCGGGACAGGGAATTCACCCCTCCACTTT; cdr3_aa: CATSRTGTGNSPLHF